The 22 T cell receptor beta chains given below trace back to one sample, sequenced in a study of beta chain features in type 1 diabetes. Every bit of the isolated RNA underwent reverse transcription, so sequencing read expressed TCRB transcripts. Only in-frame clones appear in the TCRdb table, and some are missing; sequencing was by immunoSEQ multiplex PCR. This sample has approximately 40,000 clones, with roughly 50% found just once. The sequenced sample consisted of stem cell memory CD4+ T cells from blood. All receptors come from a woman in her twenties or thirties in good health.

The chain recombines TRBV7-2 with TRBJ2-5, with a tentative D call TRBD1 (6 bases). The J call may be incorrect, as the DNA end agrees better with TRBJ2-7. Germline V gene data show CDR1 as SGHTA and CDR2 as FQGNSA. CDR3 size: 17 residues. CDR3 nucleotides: TGTGCCAGCAGCTATGCACCCCGCCAGGGGCCCTCCTACGAGCAGTACTTC. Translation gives CASSYAPRQGPSYEQYF.

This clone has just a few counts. CDR3 protein: CSVESGLGSTNEKLFF. CDR3 nucleotides: TGCAGCGTTGAGTCAGGGTTGGGTTCCACTAATGAAAAACTGTTTTTT. V and J are TRBV29-1 and TRBJ1-4; a weak D match, TRBD1 (5 bases). The CDR3 is 16 residues long. Germline CDR1 is SQVTM and CDR2 is ANQGSEA. V lost 3 bases to trimming and J lost 2 bases, with 16 bases between them.

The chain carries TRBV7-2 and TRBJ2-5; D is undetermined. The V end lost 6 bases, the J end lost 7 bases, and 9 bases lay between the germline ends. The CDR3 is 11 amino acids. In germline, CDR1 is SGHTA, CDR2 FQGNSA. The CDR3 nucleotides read TGTGCCAGCAGTGAAATCGGGACCCAGTACTTC. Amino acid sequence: CASSEIGTQYF. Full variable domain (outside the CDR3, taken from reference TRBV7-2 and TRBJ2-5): GAGVSQSPSNKVTEKGKDVELRCDPISGHTALYWYRQSLGQGLEFLIYFQGNSAPDKSGLPSDRFSAERTGGSVSTLTIQRTQQEDSAVYLCASSEIGTQYFGPGTRLLVL.

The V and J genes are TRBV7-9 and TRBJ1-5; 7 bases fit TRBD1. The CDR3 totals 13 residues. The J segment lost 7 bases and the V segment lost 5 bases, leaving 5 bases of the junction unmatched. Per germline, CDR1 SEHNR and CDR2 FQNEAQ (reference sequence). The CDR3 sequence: CASSPTGEQPQHF. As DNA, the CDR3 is TGTGCCAGCAGCCCAACAGGGGAGCAGCCCCAGCATTTT.

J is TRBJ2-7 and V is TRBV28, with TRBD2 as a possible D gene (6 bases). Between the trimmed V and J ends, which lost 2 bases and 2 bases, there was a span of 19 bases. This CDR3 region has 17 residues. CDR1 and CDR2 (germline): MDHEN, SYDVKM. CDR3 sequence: CASSLALVRELPYEQYF. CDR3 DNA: TGTGCCAGCAGTTTAGCTCTCGTTCGGGAGTTGCCCTACGAGCAGTACTTC. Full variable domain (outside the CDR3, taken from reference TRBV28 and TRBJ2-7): DVKVTQSSRYLVKRTGEKVFLECVQDMDHENMFWYRQDPGLGLRLIYFSYDVKMKEKGDIPEGYSVSREKKERFSLILESASTNQTSMYLCASSLALVRELPYEQYFGPGTRLTVT.

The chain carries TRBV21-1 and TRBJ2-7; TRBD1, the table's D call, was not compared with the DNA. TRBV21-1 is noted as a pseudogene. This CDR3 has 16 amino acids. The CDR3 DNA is TGTGCCAGCAGCAAAGGGGTTGGGACAGGGGTTCCCGAGCAGTACTTC. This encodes CASSKGVGTGVPEQYF.

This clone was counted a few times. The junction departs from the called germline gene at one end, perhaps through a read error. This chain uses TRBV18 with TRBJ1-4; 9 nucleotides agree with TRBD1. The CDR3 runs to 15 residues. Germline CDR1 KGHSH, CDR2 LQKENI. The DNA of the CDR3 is TGTGCCAGTTCACCGGTTGGGGACAGGGCTGAAAAACTGTTTTTT. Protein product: CASSPVGDRAEKLFF.

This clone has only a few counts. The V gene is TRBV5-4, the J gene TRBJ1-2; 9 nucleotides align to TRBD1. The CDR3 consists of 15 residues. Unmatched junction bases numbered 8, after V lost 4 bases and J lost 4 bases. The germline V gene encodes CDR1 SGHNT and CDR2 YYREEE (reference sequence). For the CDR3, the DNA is TGTGCCAGCAGCAACCGGGACAGGGCCTTCTATGGCTACACCTTC. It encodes CASSNRDRAFYGYTF. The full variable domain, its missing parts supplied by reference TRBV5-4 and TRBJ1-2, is ETGVTQSPTHLIKTRGQQVTLRCSSQSGHNTVSWYQQALGQGPQFIFQYYREEENGRGNFPPRFSGLQFPNYSSELNVNALELDDSALYLCASSNRDRAFYGYTFGSGTRLTVV.

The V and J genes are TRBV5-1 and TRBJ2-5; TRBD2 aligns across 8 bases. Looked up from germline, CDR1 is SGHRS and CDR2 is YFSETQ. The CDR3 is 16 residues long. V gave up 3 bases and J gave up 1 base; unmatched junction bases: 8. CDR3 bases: TGCGCCAGCAGCTCCGGGATAGCGGGACGCCAAGAGACCCAGTACTTC. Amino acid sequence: CASSSGIAGRQETQYF.

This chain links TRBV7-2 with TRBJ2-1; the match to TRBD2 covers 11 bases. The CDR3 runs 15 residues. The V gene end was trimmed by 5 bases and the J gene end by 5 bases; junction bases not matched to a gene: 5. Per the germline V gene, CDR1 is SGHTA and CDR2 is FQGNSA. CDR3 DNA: TGTGCCAGCAGCCCCGGACTAGCGGGCGACAATGAGCAGTTCTTC. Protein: CASSPGLAGDNEQFF.

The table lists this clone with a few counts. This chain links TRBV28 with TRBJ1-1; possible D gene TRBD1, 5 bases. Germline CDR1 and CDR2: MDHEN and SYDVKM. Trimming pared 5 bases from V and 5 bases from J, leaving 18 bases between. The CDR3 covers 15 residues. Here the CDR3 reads CASSPWAGGETEAFF. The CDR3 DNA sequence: TGTGCCAGCAGTCCCTGGGCCGGGGGGGAAACTGAAGCTTTCTTT.

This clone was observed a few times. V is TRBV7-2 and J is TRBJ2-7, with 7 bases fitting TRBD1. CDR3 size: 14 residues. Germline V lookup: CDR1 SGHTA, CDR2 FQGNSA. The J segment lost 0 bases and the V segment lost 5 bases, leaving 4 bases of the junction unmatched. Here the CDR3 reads CASSQGTVSYEQYF. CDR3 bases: TGTGCCAGCAGCCAAGGGACAGTCTCCTACGAGCAGTACTTC.

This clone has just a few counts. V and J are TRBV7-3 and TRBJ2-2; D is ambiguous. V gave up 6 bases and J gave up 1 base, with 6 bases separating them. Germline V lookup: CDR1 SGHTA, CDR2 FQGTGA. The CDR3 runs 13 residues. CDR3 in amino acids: CASSGQNTGELFF. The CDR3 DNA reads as TGTGCCAGCAGTGGGCAGAACACCGGGGAGCTGTTTTTT.

CDR3 nucleotide sequence: TGTGCCAGCAGTTCTAATAGACAGAACAATCAGCCCCAGCATTTT. Translated: CASSSNRQNNQPQHF. V usage is TRBV6-6 and J usage is TRBJ1-5, with D maybe TRBD1 (5 bases). V gave up 4 bases and J gave up 3 bases, with 13 bases separating them. Germline loops: CDR1 MNHNY, CDR2 SVGAGI (reference sequence). CDR3 length: 15 amino acids.

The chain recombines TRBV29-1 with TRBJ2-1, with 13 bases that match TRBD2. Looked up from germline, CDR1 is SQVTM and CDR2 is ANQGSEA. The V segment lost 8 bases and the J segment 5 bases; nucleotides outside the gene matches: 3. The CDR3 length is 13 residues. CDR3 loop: CSLGTSGNNEQFF. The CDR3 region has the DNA TGCAGCCTTGGGACTAGCGGGAACAATGAGCAGTTCTTC.

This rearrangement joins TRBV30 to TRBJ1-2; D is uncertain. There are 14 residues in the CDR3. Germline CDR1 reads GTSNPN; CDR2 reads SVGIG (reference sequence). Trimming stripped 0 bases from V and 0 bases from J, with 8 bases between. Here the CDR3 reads CAWSVPPANYGYTF. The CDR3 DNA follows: TGTGCCTGGAGTGTACCGCCAGCTAACTATGGCTACACCTTC.

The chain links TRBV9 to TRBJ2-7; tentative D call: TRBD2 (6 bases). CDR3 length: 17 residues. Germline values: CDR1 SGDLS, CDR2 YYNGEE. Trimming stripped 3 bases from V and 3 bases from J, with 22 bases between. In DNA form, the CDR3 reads TGTGCCAGCAGCGGGGGAAATAGGCTCAGGGAGGACTACGAGCAGTACTTC. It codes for CASSGGNRLREDYEQYF.

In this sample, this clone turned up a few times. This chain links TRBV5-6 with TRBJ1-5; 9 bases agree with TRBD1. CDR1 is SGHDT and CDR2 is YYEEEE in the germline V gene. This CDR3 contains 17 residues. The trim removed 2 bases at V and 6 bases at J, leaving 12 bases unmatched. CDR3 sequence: CASSFKIRTGVGQPQHF. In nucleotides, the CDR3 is TGTGCCAGCAGCTTCAAAATCAGGACAGGGGTTGGTCAGCCCCAGCATTTT.

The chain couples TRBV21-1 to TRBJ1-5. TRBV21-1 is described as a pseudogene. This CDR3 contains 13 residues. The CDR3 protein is CASSPHAGKPQHF. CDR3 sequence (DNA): TGTGCCAGCAGCCCCCATGCGGGAAAGCCCCAGCATTTT.

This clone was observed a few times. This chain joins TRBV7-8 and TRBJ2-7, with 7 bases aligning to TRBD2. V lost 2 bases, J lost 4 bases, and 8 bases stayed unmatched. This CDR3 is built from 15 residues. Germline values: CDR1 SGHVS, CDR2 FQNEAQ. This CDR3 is CASSLSSGGRYEQYF. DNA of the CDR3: TGTGCCAGCAGCTTATCTAGCGGAGGACGGTACGAGCAGTACTTC.

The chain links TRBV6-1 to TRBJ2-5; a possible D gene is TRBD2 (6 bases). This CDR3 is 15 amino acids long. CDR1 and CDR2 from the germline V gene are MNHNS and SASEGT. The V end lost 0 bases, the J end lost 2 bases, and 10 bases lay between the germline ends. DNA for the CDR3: TGTGCCAGCAGTGAAGCGAGCGGGCTGCAAGAGACCCAGTACTTC. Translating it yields CASSEASGLQETQYF.

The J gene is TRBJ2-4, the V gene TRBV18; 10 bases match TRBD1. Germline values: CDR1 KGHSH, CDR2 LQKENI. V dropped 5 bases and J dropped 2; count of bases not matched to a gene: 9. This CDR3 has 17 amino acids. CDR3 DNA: TGTGCCAGCTCAGAAGGACAGGGGGGTCGATCCAAAAACATTCAGTACTTC. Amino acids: CASSEGQGGRSKNIQYF.